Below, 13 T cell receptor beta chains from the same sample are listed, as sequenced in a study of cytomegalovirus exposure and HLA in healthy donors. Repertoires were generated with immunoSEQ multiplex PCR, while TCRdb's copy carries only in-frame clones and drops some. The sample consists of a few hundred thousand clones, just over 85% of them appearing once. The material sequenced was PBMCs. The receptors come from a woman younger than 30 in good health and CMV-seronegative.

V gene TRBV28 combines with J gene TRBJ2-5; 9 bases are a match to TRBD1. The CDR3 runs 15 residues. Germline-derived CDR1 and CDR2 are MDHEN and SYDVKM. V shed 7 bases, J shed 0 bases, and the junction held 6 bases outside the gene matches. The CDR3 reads CASTPTGGYQETQYF. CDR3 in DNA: TGTGCCAGCACCCCGACAGGGGGGTACCAAGAGACCCAGTACTTC.

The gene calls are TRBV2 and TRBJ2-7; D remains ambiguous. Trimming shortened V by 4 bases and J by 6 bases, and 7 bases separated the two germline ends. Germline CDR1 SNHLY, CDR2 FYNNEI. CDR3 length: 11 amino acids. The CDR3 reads CASSARGEQYF. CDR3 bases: TGTGCCAGCAGTGCGAGAGGCGAGCAGTACTTC.

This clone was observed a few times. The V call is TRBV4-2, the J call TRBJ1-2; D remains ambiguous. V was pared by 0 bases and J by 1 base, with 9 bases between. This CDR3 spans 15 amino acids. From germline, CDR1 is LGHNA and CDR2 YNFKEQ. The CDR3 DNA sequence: TGTGCCAGCAGCCAAGATAGGCACTATAACTATGGCTACACCTTC. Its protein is CASSQDRHYNYGYTF.

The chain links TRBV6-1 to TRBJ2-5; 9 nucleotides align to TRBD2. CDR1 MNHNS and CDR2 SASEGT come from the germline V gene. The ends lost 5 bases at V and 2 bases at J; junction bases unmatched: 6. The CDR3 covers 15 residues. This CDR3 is CASSKGLAVQETQYF. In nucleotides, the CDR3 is TGTGCCAGCAGTAAGGGACTAGCAGTTCAAGAGACCCAGTACTTC.

The CDR3 is CAISAGTGGSDTQYF. CDR3 DNA: TGTGCCATCAGTGCCGGGACTGGGGGGTCAGATACGCAGTATTTT. V usage is TRBV10-3 and J usage is TRBJ2-3; D is perhaps TRBD2 (6 bases). V was cut by 4 bases and J by 4 bases, with 15 bases left in between. The germline gives CDR1 ENHRY, CDR2 SYGVKD. This CDR3 spans 15 amino acids.

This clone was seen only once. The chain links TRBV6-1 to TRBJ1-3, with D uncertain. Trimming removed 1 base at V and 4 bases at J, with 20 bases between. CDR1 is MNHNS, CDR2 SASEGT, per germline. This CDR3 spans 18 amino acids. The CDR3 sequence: CASSEGRKGIPLGNTIYF. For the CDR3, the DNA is TGTGCCAGCAGTGAAGGGAGGAAAGGAATCCCCCTAGGAAACACCATATATTTT.

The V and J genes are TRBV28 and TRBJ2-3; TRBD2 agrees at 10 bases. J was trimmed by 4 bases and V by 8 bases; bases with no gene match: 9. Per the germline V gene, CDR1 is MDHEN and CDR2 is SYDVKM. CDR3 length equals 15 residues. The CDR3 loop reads CASHPAGGPSDTQYF. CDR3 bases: TGTGCCAGCCACCCAGCGGGGGGGCCTTCAGATACGCAGTATTTT.

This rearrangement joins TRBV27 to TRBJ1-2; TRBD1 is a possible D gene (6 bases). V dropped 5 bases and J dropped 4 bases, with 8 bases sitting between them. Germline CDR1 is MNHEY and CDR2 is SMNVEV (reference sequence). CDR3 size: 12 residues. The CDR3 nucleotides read TGTGCCAGCAGTATACAGGGCTATGGCTACACCTTC. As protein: CASSIQGYGYTF.

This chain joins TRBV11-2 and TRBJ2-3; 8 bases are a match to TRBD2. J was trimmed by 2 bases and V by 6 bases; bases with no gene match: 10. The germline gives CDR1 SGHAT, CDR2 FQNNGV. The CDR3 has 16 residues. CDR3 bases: TGTGCCAGCAGTTTTGCTACGGGGGGGCCCACAGATACGCAGTATTTT. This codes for CASSFATGGPTDTQYF. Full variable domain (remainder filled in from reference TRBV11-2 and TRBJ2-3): EAGVAQSPRYKIIEKRQSVAFWCNPISGHATLYWYQQILGQGPKLLIQFQNNGVVDDSQLPKDRFSAERLKGVDSTLKIQPAKLEDSAVYLCASSFATGGPTDTQYFGPGTRLTVL.

CDR3 residues: CASSLQPGASYEQYF. CDR3 nucleotide sequence: TGTGCCAGCAGTTTACAACCAGGGGCTTCCTACGAGCAGTACTTC. The chain recombines TRBV27 with TRBJ2-7; TRBD1 might be the D (6 bases). Per the germline V gene, CDR1 is MNHEY and CDR2 is SMNVEV (reference sequence). The CDR3 has 15 amino acids. Trimming removed 2 bases from V and 1 base from J, with 12 bases in between.

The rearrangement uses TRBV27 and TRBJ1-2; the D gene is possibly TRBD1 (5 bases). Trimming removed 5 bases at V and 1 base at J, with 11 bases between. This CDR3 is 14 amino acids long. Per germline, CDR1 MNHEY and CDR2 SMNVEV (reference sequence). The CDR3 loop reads CASSLRGVNYGYTF. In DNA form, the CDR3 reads TGTGCCAGCAGTCTTCGGGGGGTTAACTATGGCTACACCTTC.

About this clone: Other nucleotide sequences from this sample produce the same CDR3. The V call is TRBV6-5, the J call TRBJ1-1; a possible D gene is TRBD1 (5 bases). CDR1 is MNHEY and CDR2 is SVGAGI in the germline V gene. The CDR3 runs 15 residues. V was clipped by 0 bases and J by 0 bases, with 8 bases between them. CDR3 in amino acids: CASSYSAGLNTEAFF. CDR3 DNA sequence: TGTGCCAGCAGTTACTCGGCAGGGTTGAACACTGAAGCTTTCTTT.

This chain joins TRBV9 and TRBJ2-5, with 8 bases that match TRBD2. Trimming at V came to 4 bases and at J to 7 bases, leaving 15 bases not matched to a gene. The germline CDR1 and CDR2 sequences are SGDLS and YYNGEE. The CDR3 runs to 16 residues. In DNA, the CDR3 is TGTGCCAGCAGCCCCCCGGGTAGCGGGGCCCTCGGGACCCAGTACTTC. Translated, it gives CASSPPGSGALGTQYF.